The sequence of this TCR beta chain was determined in a study of shared clonotypes between healthy human individuals. The overall study: CD4 naive cells filled three plates per donor, CD4 memory three, CD8 naive two and CD8 memory one.

Donors had no recently reported acute infections or vaccinations and were HIV-negative. All the donors were Caucasian adults who lived in Nashville, Tennessee. Germline values: CDR1 GTSNPN, CDR2 SVGIG (reference sequence). The CDR3 loop spans 12 amino acids. The table came from immunoSEQ multiplex PCR; TCRdb's copy has only in-frame clones and leaves some out. The data contain roughly 530,000 clones, about 96% of them seen just once; the ten biggest clones take up 0.055% to 0.075%. The chain is built from TRBV30 and TRBJ2-5; D is perhaps TRBD1 (6 bases). The better agreement between TRBJ2-7 and the DNA end casts doubt on the J call. Source material: naive CD4+ T cells sorted from blood. Subset of the sample: CD45RA+ positively selected. This TCR was recovered from a woman between 25 and 40 years old in good health. The CDR3, as DNA: TGTGCCTGGAATGGGGGCGCCTACGAGCAGTACTTC. This translates into CAWNGGAYEQYF.